This T cell receptor beta chain was recovered during a study of blood T cell repertoires in COVID-19. Study-level information: Donors in the United States, Italy and Spain gave samples during acute or convalescent COVID-19.

CDR1 is SGHDT and CDR2 is YYEEEE in the germline V gene. CDR3 length: 14 residues. J gave up 9 bases and V 3 bases, and 5 bases lay outside the gene matches. Authors' processing steps: By means of reference gene primer amplification, nucleated cell counts were estimated. Clones were sequenced by immunoSEQ multiplex PCR, and TCRdb holds only the in-frame ones, with some missing. V and J calls and clone size are those listed in that table; D and trimming were worked out from the DNA. Here the sample spans roughly 360,000 clones, more than 65% being singletons. The receptor's source is a human donor with acute or convalescent COVID-19. The donor label of this sample is uncertain. The sequencing input was peripheral blood. The J gene is TRBJ2-1, the V gene TRBV5-6; 11 bases line up with TRBD1. CDR3 residues: CASSYGTGGGEQFF. CDR3 in DNA: TGTGCCAGCAGCTACGGGACAGGGGGTGGTGAGCAGTTCTTC.